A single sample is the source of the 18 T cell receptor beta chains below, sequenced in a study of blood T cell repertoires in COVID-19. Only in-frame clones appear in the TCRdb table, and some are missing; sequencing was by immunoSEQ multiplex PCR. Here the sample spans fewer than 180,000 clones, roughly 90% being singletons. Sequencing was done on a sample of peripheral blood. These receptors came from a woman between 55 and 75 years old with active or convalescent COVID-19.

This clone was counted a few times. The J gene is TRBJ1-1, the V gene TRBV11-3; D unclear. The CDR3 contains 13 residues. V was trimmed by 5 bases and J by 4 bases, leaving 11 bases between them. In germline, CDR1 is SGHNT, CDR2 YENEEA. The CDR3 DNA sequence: TGTGCCAGCAGCCCCCGGTTCGGCACTGAAGCTTTCTTT. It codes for CASSPRFGTEAFF.

CDR3 loop: CASSLDSGLAGEAGETQYF. CDR3 in DNA: TGTGCCAGCAGCTTAGATTCGGGACTAGCGGGGGAGGCTGGAGAGACCCAGTACTTC. The chain recombines TRBV11-3 with TRBJ2-5; 14 bases align to TRBD2. This CDR3 spans 19 amino acids. V lost 0 bases, J lost 4 bases, and 10 bases stayed unmatched. Germline V CDR1 and CDR2: SGHNT, YENEEA.

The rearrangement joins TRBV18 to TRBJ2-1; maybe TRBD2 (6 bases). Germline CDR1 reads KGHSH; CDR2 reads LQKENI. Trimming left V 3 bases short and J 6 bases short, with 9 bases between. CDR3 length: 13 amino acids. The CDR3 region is CASSPRGGNEQFF. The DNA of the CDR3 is TGTGCCAGCTCACCGAGGGGAGGCAATGAGCAGTTCTTC.

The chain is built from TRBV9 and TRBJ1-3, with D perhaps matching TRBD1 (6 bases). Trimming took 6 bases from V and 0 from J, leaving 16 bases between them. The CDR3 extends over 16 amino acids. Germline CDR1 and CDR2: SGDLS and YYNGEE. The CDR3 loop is CASMTAQGHSGNTIYF. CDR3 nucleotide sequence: TGTGCCAGCATGACAGCTCAGGGGCACTCTGGAAACACCATATATTTT.

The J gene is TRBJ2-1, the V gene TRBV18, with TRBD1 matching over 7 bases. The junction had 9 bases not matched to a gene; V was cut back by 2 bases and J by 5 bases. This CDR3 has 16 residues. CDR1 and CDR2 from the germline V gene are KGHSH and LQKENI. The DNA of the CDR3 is TGTGCCAGCTCACCATTTGCCGGGACAGTGGACAATGAGCAGTTCTTC. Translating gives CASSPFAGTVDNEQFF. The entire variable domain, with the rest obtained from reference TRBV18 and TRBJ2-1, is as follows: NAGVMQNPRHLVRRRGQEARLRCSPMKGHSHVYWYRQLPEEGLKFMVYLQKENIIDESGMPKERFSAEFPKEGPSILRIQQVVRGDSAAYFCASSPFAGTVDNEQFFGPGTRLTVL.

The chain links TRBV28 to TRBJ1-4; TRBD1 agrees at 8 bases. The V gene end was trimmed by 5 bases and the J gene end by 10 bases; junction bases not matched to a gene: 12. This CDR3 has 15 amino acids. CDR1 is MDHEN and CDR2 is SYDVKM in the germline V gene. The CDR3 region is CASSLVDRGERKLFF. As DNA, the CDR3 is TGTGCCAGCAGTCTAGTAGACAGGGGAGAGAGAAAACTGTTTTTT.

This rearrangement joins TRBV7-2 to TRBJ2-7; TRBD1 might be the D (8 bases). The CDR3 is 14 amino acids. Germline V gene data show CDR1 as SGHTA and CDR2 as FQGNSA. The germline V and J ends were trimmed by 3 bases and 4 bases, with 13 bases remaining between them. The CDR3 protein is CASSFGQGGYEQYF. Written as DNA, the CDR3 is TGTGCCAGCAGCTTTGGACAGGGAGGGTACGAGCAGTACTTC.

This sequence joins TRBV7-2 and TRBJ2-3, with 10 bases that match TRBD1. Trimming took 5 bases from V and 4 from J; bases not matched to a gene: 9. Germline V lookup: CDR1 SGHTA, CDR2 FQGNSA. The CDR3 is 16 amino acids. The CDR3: CASSTSPGQGSDTQYF. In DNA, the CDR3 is TGTGCCAGCAGCACGTCTCCGGGACAGGGGTCAGATACGCAGTATTTT.

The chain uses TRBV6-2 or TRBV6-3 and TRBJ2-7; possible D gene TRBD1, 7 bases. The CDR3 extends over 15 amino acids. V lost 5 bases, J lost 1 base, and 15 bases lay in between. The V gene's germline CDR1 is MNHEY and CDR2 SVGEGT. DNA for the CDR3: TGTGCCAGCAGTAATGACAGGGAGGAATCCTACGAGCAGTACTTC. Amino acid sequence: CASSNDREESYEQYF.

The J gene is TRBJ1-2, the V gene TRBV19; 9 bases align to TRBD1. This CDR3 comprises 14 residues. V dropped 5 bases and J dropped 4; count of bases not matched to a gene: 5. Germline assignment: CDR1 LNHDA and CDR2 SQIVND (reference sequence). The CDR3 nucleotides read TGTGCCAGTAGTGCGGGACAGGGTTCCTATGGCTACACCTTC. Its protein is CASSAGQGSYGYTF.

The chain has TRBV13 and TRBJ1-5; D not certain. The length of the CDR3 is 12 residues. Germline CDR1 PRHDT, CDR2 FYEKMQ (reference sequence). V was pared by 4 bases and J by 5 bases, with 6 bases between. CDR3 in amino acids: CASSSRDQPQHF. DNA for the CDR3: TGTGCCAGCAGCTCGCGGGATCAGCCCCAGCATTTT.

Here the CDR3 DNA reads TGTGCCAGCAGCACAAGAAAGACAGGGGGCAACACTGAAGCTTTCTTT. Its translation is CASSTRKTGGNTEAFF. The chain links TRBV7-8 to TRBJ1-1, with TRBD1 identical over 10 bases. Trimming took 5 bases from V and 2 from J; bases not matched to a gene: 8. The CDR3 has 16 residues. Germline CDR1 reads SGHVS; CDR2 reads FQNEAQ.

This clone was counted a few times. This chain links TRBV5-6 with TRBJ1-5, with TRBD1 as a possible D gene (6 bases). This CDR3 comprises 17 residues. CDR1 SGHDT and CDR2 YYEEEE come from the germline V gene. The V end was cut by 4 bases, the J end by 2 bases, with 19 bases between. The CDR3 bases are TGTGCCAGCAGCGGGGGGGCCGAGGGCGAGGGCAATCAGCCCCAGCATTTT. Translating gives CASSGGAEGEGNQPQHF.

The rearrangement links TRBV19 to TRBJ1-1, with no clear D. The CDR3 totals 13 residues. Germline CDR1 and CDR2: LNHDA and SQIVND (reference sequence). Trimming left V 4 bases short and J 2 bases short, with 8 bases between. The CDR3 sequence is CASSTVPNTEAFF. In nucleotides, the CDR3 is TGTGCCAGTAGTACCGTCCCTAACACTGAAGCTTTCTTT.

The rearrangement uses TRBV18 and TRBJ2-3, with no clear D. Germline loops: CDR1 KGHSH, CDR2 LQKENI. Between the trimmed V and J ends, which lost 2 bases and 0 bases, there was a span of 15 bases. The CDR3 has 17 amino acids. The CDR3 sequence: CASSPEVPLFSTDTQYF. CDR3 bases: TGTGCCAGCTCACCAGAGGTTCCGCTTTTCAGCACAGATACGCAGTATTTT.

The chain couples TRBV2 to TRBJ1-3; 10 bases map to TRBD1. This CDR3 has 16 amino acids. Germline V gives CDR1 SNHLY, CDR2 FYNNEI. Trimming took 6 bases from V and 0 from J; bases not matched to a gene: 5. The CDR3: CASRGGQGPSGNTIYF. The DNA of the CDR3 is TGTGCCAGCAGAGGGGGACAGGGGCCCTCTGGAAACACCATATATTTT.

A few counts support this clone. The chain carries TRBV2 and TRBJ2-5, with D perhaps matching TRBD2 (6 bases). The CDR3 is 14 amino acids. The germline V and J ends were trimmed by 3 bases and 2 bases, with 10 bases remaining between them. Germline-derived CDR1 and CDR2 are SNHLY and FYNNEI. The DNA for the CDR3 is TGTGCCAGCAGTGATTTGGGGAGGCAAGAGACCCAGTACTTC. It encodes CASSDLGRQETQYF.

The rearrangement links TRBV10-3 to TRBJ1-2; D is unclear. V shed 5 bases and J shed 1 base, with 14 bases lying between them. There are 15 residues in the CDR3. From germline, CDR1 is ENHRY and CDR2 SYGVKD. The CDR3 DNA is TGTGCCATCAGTAACTCCGGGAACGTTAACTATGGCTACACCTTC. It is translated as CAISNSGNVNYGYTF.